This passage covers 8 T cell receptor beta chains from one sample sequenced in a study of blood T cell repertoires in COVID-19. TCRdb's table, derived via immunoSEQ multiplex PCR, lists solely in-frame clones and lacks some. The data hold fewer than 450,000 clones, with roughly 88% observed a single time. The sequenced material came from peripheral blood. The origin of the receptors is a woman aged 45 to 65 with COVID-19, enrolled during active disease.

This clone occurred once. The chain recombines TRBV3-1 (or the pseudogene TRBV3-2) with TRBJ2-1; the match to TRBD1 covers 7 bases. Germline assignment: CDR1 LGHDT and CDR2 YNNKEL (reference sequence). The V segment lost 3 bases and the J segment 5 bases; nucleotides outside the gene matches: 4. The CDR3 consists of 14 residues. As DNA, the CDR3 is TGTGCCAGCAGCCAGCAGGGGGAAAACAATGAGCAGTTCTTC. Its translation: CASSQQGENNEQFF.

The chain is built from TRBV5-4 and TRBJ2-3, with D perhaps TRBD2 (7 bases). The V end was cut by 0 bases, the J end by 5 bases, with 22 bases between. Germline lookup yields CDR1 SGHNT and CDR2 YYREEE (reference sequence). There are 18 residues in the CDR3. CDR3 loop: CASSLEPLAVGAGDTQYF. In DNA, the CDR3 is TGTGCCAGCAGCTTGGAGCCCCTAGCGGTGGGGGCAGGAGATACGCAGTATTTT.

The chain joins TRBV2 to TRBJ2-3, with a tentative D call TRBD1 (6 bases). Germline CDR1 reads SNHLY; CDR2 reads FYNNEI. Trimming removed 2 bases from V and 2 bases from J, with 17 bases in between. The CDR3 extends over 17 amino acids. CDR3 sequence reads: CASSERVVGGVTDTQYF. For the CDR3, the DNA is TGTGCCAGCAGTGAAAGGGTAGTAGGGGGTGTCACAGATACGCAGTATTTT. The variable domain in full, with the rest retrieved from reference TRBV2 and TRBJ2-3, is EPEVTQTPSHQVTQMGQEVILRCVPISNHLYFYWYRQILGQKVEFLVSFYNNEISEKSEIFDDQFSVERPDGSNFTLKIRSTKLEDSAMYFCASSERVVGGVTDTQYFGPGTRLTVL.

The rearrangement uses TRBV19 and TRBJ1-1; 7 bases map to TRBD1. After removal of 5 bases from V and 2 bases from J, the junction contained 8 bases not matched to a gene. This CDR3 spans 15 amino acids. Germline assignment: CDR1 LNHDA and CDR2 SQIVND (reference sequence). Written as DNA, the CDR3 is TGTGCCAGTAGTCTGGTGGGACAGACCAACACTGAAGCTTTCTTT. This translates into CASSLVGQTNTEAFF.

A note on this clone: Other DNA sequences in this specimen translate into the identical CDR3. The J gene is TRBJ1-1, the V gene TRBV6-5; TRBD1 matches at 7 bases. The CDR3 has 15 amino acids. V shed 6 bases and J 1 base; nucleotides not matched to a gene: 8. Germline V gene lookup returns CDR1 MNHEY and CDR2 SVGAGI. The CDR3 loop reads CASRPPGTANTEAFF. In DNA, the CDR3 is TGTGCCAGCAGGCCTCCTGGGACAGCGAACACTGAAGCTTTCTTT.

The table lists this clone with a few counts. This chain links TRBV18 with TRBJ1-2; TRBD1 aligns across 8 bases. Germline values: CDR1 KGHSH, CDR2 LQKENI. The CDR3 runs to 13 residues. Trimming took 3 bases from V and 7 from J; bases not matched to a gene: 4. In nucleotides, the CDR3 is TGTGCCAGCTCACCTCAGGGGGCAAGTGGCTACACCTTC. It specifies CASSPQGASGYTF.

This clone was picked up one time. The chain combines TRBV19 with TRBJ1-1, with D possibly TRBD1 on 5 matching bases. The CDR3 is 13 amino acids. V was cut by 6 bases and J by 4 bases, with 12 bases left in between. The germline CDR1 and CDR2 sequences are LNHDA and SQIVND (reference sequence). The chain's CDR3 is CASSPSGGTEAFF. As DNA, the CDR3 is TGTGCCAGTAGCCCTTCGGGGGGCACTGAAGCTTTCTTT.

This clone came up once. V usage is TRBV20-1 and J usage is TRBJ2-2; 14 positions match TRBD2. Losses at the gene ends were 6 bases for V and 5 bases for J; bases not matched to a gene: 20. Germline values: CDR1 DFQATT, CDR2 SNEGSKA (reference sequence). The CDR3 has 20 amino acids. The DNA of the CDR3 is TGCAGTGCCAGTCGCCCCCTCCGACTAGCGGGGGGGCGGGGAACCGGGGAGCTGTTTTTT. The encoded protein is CSASRPLRLAGGRGTGELFF.